Given below is one T cell receptor beta chain in context. It lacks a known antigen. Base qualities are not recorded, but no much larger clone differs from it by a single base. RNA was extracted using the RNeasy kit, and roughly 0.5 to 1 microgram was reverse transcribed with random hexamers. The immunoSEQ multiplex PCR assay, covering 54 Vbeta and 13 Jbeta segments, was used to amplify TCR beta CDR3 regions. Bias from PCR amplification was corrected by using a synthetic template baseline for primer optimization and for computational correction. As for the authors' bioinformatics: Reads were annotated to V, D and J genes according to IMGT and were analyzed with immunoSEQ Analyzer, with only productive sequences retained. Clonality was calculated as one minus the Shannon entropy normalized by log2 of the number of productive unique sequences. Public and private clones were assessed among the 100 most prevalent clones of each patient and control. Susac-specific clones were defined as absent from healthy and MS cohorts, over a thousand published viral clones and other ImmuneACCESS disease sequences. TCRdb reprocessing: public reads trimmed at Q25 with fastp, clones called with MiXCR, in-frame beta chains kept. When rows share a CDR3 protein, they turn into one entry using the most common DNA and genes. The V and J calls, along with clone size, are taken from TCRdb and not from the paper's own processing. The sample yields under 350,000 distinct CDR3 sequences; roughly 94% were counted once. The ten biggest clones cover over 0.065% of the sample.

From a lookup of the germline V gene (reference sequence), CDR1 and CDR2 are DFQATT and SNEGSKA. Including cysteine and phenylalanine, the CDR3 has 15 amino acids. Solely the CDR3 DNA is kept, with 45 bases framed from the first base. The V end gives up 6 bases and the J end 3 bases, leaving 9 bases in the junction not matched to a gene. This specimen comes from a study of CD8 T cells in Susac syndrome (dated by TCRdb to between 2019 and 2020). Notes on the research overall: Repertoire sequencing was used to test whether CD8+ T cell activation and differentiation in Susac syndrome was antigen driven. The full study reports these points: The number of individuals in the TCR sequencing and HLA analysis was acknowledged as relatively small.

Peripheral blood CD8+ and CD4+ T cells from healthy donors, Susac syndrome patients and multiple sclerosis patients were profiled using high-throughput TCR beta sequencing. The multiple sclerosis controls were treatment-naive patients whose relapsing-remitting disease, either stable or active, fulfilled the revised McDonald criteria. CD8+ TEMRA cells were enriched by FACS, while bulk CD8+ and CD4+ T cells were purified by magnetic negative isolation. Blood was collected in EDTA tubes and processed within 24 hours, with PBMCs isolated through density gradient centrifugation. PBMCs destined for TCR sequencing were cryopreserved in liquid nitrogen and later thawed in a 37 °C water bath. A purity of at least 90% was achieved for sorted or isolated CD4+, CD8+ and CD8+ TEMRA cells.

The receptor's source is a human donor with multiple sclerosis. What was sequenced was CD4+ T cells from PBMCs. The chain is encoded by TRBV20-1 joined to TRBJ2-1; the central 9 bases match TRBD2. The bases read TGCAGTGCGGGGGGCGGGAGGGCCCTCTACAATGAGCAGTTCTTC. This gives the protein CSAGGGRALYNEQFF.